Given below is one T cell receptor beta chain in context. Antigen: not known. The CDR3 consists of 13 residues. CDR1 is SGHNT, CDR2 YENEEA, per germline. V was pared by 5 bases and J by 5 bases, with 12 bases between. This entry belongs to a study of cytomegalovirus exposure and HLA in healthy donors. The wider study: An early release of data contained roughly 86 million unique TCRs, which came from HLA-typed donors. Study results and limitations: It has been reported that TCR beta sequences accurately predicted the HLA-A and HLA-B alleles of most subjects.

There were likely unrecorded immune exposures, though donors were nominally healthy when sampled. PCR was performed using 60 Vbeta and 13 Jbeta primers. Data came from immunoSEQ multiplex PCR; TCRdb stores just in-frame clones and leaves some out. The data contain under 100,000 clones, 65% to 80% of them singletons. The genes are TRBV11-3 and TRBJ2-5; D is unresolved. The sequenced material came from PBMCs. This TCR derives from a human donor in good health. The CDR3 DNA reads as TGTGCCAGCAGCCCGAGCGACGGTGAGACCCAGTACTTC. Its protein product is CASSPSDGETQYF.